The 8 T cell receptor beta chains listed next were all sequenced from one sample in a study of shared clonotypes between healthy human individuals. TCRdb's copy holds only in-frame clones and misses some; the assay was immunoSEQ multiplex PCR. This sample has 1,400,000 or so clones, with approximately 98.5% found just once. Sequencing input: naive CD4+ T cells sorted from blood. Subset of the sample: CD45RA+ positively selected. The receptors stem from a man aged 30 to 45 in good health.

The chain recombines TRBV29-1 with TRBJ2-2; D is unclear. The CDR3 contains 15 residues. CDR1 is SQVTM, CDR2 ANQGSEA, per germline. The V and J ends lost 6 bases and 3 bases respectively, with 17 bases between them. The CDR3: CSVSHVAAHTGELFF. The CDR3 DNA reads TGCAGCGTGAGCCACGTGGCAGCCCACACCGGGGAGCTGTTTTTT.

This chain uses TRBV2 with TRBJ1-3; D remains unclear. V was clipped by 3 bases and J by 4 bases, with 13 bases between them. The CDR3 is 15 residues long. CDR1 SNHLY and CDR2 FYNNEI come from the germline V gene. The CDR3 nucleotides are TGTGCCAGCAGTGATCAGCGAGGGCAGGGAAACACCATATATTTT. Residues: CASSDQRGQGNTIYF.

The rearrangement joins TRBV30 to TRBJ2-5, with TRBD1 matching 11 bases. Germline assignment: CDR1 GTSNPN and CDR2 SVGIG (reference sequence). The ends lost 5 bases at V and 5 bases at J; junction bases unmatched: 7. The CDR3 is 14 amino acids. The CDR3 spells CAWGTGGPRETQYF. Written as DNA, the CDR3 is TGTGCCTGGGGGACAGGGGGGCCTAGGGAGACCCAGTACTTC.

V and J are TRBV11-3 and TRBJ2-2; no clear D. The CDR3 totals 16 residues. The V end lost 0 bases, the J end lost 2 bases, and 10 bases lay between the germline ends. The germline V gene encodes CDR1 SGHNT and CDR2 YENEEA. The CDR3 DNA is TGTGCCAGCAGCTTAGAAGGTACAACCAACACCGGGGAGCTGTTTTTT. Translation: CASSLEGTTNTGELFF.

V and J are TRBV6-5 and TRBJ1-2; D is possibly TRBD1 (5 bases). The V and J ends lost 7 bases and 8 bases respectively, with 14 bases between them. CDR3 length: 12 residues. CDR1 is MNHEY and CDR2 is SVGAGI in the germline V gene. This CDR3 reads CASIGQGRGYTF. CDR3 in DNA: TGTGCCAGCATTGGGCAGGGAAGGGGCTACACCTTC.

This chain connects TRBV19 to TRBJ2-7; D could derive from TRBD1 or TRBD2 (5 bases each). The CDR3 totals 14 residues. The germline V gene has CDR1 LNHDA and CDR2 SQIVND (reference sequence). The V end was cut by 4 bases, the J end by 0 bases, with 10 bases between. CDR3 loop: CASSSGTASYEQYF. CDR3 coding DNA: TGTGCCAGTAGTAGTGGGACCGCCTCCTACGAGCAGTACTTC. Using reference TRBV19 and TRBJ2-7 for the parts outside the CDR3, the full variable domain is DGGITQSPKYLFRKEGQNVTLSCEQNLNHDAMYWYRQDPGQGLRLIYYSQIVNDFQKGDIAEGYSVSREKKESFPLTVTSAQKNPTAFYLCASSSGTASYEQYFGPGTRLTVT.

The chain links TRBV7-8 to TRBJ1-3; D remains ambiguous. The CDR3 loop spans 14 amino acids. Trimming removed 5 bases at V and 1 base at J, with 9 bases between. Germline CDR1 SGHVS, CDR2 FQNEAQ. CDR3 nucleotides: TGTGCCAGCAGCCTCACCCGTTCTGGAAACACCATATATTTT. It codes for CASSLTRSGNTIYF.

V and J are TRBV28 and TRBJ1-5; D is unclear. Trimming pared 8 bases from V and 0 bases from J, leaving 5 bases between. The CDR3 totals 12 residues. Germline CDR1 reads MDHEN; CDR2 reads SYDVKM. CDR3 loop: CASRNSNQPQHF. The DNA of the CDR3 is TGTGCCAGCCGGAATAGCAATCAGCCCCAGCATTTT.